The 9 T cell receptor beta chains below all came from one sample that was sequenced in a study of T-cell memory formation after mild COVID-19. TCRdb analysed the 5' RACE reads with MiXCR anew, one entry per CDR3 protein. The sample has some 490,000 distinct CDR3 sequences; roughly 18% are singletons. The material sequenced was PBMCs or a T cell subset sorted from them (not recorded which). These receptors all come from an adult woman who had mild COVID-19 (a few samples of this study predate the infection). Cell type and time point are not known.

In its sample, this clonotype was seen a few times. The chain links TRBV10-3 to TRBJ1-1; the D is unclear. Germline V gene data show CDR1 as ENHRY and CDR2 as SYGVKD. With 8 bases removed from V and 5 bases from J, the gap between germline ends came to 12 bases. The CDR3 contains 12 residues. CDR3 bases: TGTGCCATCCAGGAAATGGGAACTGAAGCTTTCTTT. This translates into CAIQEMGTEAFF.

The chain is built from TRBV6-2 or TRBV6-3 and TRBJ1-6; D is undetermined. The V gene's germline CDR1 is MNHEY and CDR2 SVGEGT. V dropped 2 bases and J dropped 7 bases, with 15 bases sitting between them. This CDR3 is 16 amino acids long. The CDR3 DNA reads as TGTGCCAGCAGTTACCAATATCCCCGACGGAATTCACCCCTCCACTTT. Translation gives CASSYQYPRRNSPLHF.

The chain uses TRBV7-3 and TRBJ2-1; a possible D gene is TRBD2 (5 bases). The germline V and J ends were trimmed by 2 bases and 0 bases, with 8 bases remaining between them. The CDR3 sequence is 15 residues long. Germline loops: CDR1 SGHTA, CDR2 FQGTGA. The CDR3 region has the DNA TGTGCCAGCAGCTTAGGGAGCCTCTCCTACAATGAGCAGTTCTTC. It specifies CASSLGSLSYNEQFF.

This clonotype has only a few counts. The CDR3 loop is CASGDSGANVLTF. In nucleotides, the CDR3 is TGCGCCAGCGGGGACTCTGGGGCCAACGTCCTGACTTTC. The rearrangement uses TRBV5-1 and TRBJ2-6, with D hard to call. This CDR3 is built from 13 residues. V was clipped by 7 bases and J by 0 bases, with 5 bases between them. The germline CDR1 and CDR2 sequences are SGHRS and YFSETQ.

The chain uses TRBV5-6 and TRBJ1-4; D remains ambiguous. There are 16 residues in the CDR3. Germline V gene data show CDR1 as SGHDT and CDR2 as YYEEEE. V lost 4 bases and J lost 6, with 19 bases in between. The CDR3: CASSQSRSYSDEKLFF. Here the CDR3 DNA reads TGTGCCAGCAGCCAATCCCGGAGCTACTCAGATGAAAAACTGTTTTTT.

This clonotype came up a few times. The rearrangement uses TRBV24-1 and TRBJ2-1, with D unclear. Looked up from germline, CDR1 is KGHDR and CDR2 is SFDVKD. V lost 6 bases and J lost 5, with 7 bases in between. The CDR3 spans 12 residues. CDR3 nucleotide sequence: TGTGCCACCAGTACCCGGGACAATGAGCAGTTCTTC. Translating gives CATSTRDNEQFF.

The gene calls are TRBV7-2 and TRBJ1-2; the D gene is possibly TRBD1 (5 bases). V gave up 4 bases and J gave up 6 bases, with 15 bases separating them. The CDR3 spans 14 residues. Germline V gene lookup returns CDR1 SGHTA and CDR2 FQGNSA. The chain's CDR3 is CASSSGPPTHGYTF. The CDR3 DNA reads TGTGCCAGCAGCTCGGGACCCCCAACTCATGGCTACACCTTC.

The chain recombines TRBV24-1 with TRBJ2-5; tentatively, D is TRBD2 (5 bases). The V and J ends lost 9 bases and 5 bases respectively, with 9 bases between them. CDR1 and CDR2 from the germline V gene are KGHDR and SFDVKD. The length of the CDR3 is 11 residues. CDR3 DNA sequence: TGTGCCACCGGAGGATGGGAGACCCAGTACTTC. Translated: CATGGWETQYF.

The sample holds a few counts of this clonotype. CDR3 sequence reads: CATNDRADSPLHF. As DNA, the CDR3 is TGTGCCACCAACGACAGGGCAGATTCACCCCTCCACTTT. V is TRBV6-5 and J is TRBJ1-6, with 7 positions matching TRBD1. The CDR3 loop spans 13 amino acids. Per the germline V gene, CDR1 is MNHEY and CDR2 is SVGAGI. V lost 10 bases and J lost 8; bases outside the gene matches: 8.